What follows are 17 T cell receptor beta chains derived from one specimen sequenced in a study of blood T cells in healthy people across ages. For the second PCR, which ran for roughly 6 to 12 cycles, a sample-barcoded 5' primer and a J-beta primer mix were used. Each CDR3 protein gets one entry after TCRdb re-called the 5' RACE reads with MiXCR. The sample records about 670,000 distinct CDR3 sequences, over 40% being singletons. The sequencing input was blood. The source of these receptors is a woman older than 75 in good health.

This sequence joins TRBV7-8 and TRBJ2-1; TRBD2 agrees at 8 bases. The CDR3 runs to 15 residues. Germline CDR1 reads SGHVS; CDR2 reads FQNEAQ. V trimming: 9 bases; J trimming: 11 bases; junction bases outside the gene matches: 18. The CDR3 DNA sequence: TGTGCCAGTAGCGTCGGGAGGGGCCCTACAAGGAAGCAGTTCTTC. It codes for CASSVGRGPTRKQFF.

This chain joins TRBV5-5 and TRBJ2-1, with 7 bases identical to TRBD2. Germline values: CDR1 SGHKS, CDR2 YYEKEE (reference sequence). The CDR3 extends over 18 amino acids. Germline trimming cut 4 bases from V and 1 base from J; bases unmatched to any gene: 14. Here the CDR3 DNA reads TGTGCCAGCAGCGTGAGTTGGGCGGGAGACCTTTCCTACAATGAGCAGTTCTTC. This encodes CASSVSWAGDLSYNEQFF.

There are many counts of this clonotype. The chain links TRBV20-1 to TRBJ2-1; D not resolved. Trimming removed 6 bases from V and 0 bases from J, with 18 bases in between. The CDR3 is 16 residues long. Germline assignment: CDR1 DFQATT and CDR2 SNEGSKA (reference sequence). CDR3 in DNA: TGCAGTGCGCCAACCGGGCCAATCAGCTCCTACAATGAGCAGTTCTTC. It translates to CSAPTGPISSYNEQFF.

This clonotype came up many times. The rearrangement links TRBV7-2 to TRBJ1-6; D unresolved. The germline V gene has CDR1 SGHTA and CDR2 FQGNSA. This CDR3 contains 16 residues. V gave up 1 base and J gave up 4 bases, with 11 bases separating them. CDR3 coding DNA: TGTGCCAGCAGCTTAGAGGAGGTACAATATAATTCACCCCTCCACTTT. As protein: CASSLEEVQYNSPLHF.

Notes on this clonotype: This may be a read error, as it is one base from a much larger clone. The chain combines TRBV20-1 with TRBJ1-2; a weak D match, TRBD1 (6 bases). CDR3 length equals 14 residues. Trimming shortened V by 3 bases and J by 7 bases, and 18 bases separated the two germline ends. CDR1 and CDR2 (germline): DFQATT, SNEGSKA (reference sequence). The CDR3, as DNA: TGCAGTGCTAGTAGTCGGGGGGGCTACTCTGGCTACACCTTC. Amino acids: CSASSRGGYSGYTF.

This clonotype was picked up many times. This sequence joins TRBV24-1 and TRBJ2-3; the D gene is possibly TRBD1 (6 bases). The CDR3 is 13 residues long. The germline V gene encodes CDR1 KGHDR and CDR2 SFDVKD. The V and J ends lost 7 bases and 5 bases respectively, with 12 bases between them. The CDR3 sequence is CATSRQDKDTQYF. DNA for the CDR3: TGTGCCACCAGCAGACAGGACAAAGATACGCAGTATTTT.

This chain connects TRBV29-1 to TRBJ2-5; the D gene is possibly TRBD2 (6 bases). Germline V gene lookup returns CDR1 SQVTM and CDR2 ANQGSEA. This CDR3 contains 14 residues. Trimming removed 5 bases from V and 11 bases from J, with 24 bases in between. CDR3 residues: CSVIAGNSPREQYF. CDR3 nucleotides: TGCAGCGTTATCGCGGGAAACTCCCCCAGGGAGCAGTACTTC.

The chain employs TRBV5-1 and TRBJ2-7; no reliable D call. Deletions cut 1 base from V and 8 bases from J, with 16 bases between. The germline V gene has CDR1 SGHRS and CDR2 YFSETQ. This CDR3 is 14 amino acids long. In nucleotides, the CDR3 is TGCGCCAGCAGCTTGTCCCTAGACATCCCCCAGCAGTACTTC. Its translation: CASSLSLDIPQQYF.

This clonotype appeared a few times. The V call is TRBV6-6, the J call TRBJ2-5; D gene unclear. Germline CDR1 MNHNY, CDR2 SVGAGI (reference sequence). The CDR3 loop spans 13 amino acids. V was shortened by 4 bases and J by 6 bases, with 12 bases between the two germline ends. The CDR3 nucleotides read TGTGCCAGCAGTTCCGACCGGCGACAGACCCAGTACTTC. This translates into CASSSDRRQTQYF.

There are many counts of this clonotype. The chain employs TRBV7-2 and TRBJ2-1; a weak D match, TRBD2 (5 bases). The CDR3 is 14 amino acids. The V gene's germline CDR1 is SGHTA and CDR2 FQGNSA. The germline V and J ends were trimmed by 3 bases and 5 bases, with 11 bases remaining between them. CDR3 nucleotide sequence: TGTGCCAGCAGCTTTGACTACGCGAACAATGAGCAGTTCTTC. Amino acids: CASSFDYANNEQFF.

The chain combines TRBV5-1 with TRBJ2-1; tentatively, D is TRBD2 (6 bases). The ends were cut back, 5 bases at V and 9 bases at J, with 15 bases in the middle. Germline loops: CDR1 SGHRS, CDR2 YFSETQ. This CDR3 contains 13 residues. As DNA, the CDR3 is TGCGCCAGCAGGCGGGACGCTGGGGTTGAGCAGTTCTTC. Its translation: CASRRDAGVEQFF.

This chain uses TRBV29-1 with TRBJ1-2, with unresolved D. CDR1 and CDR2 (germline): SQVTM, ANQGSEA. The CDR3 has 15 amino acids. V was clipped by 6 bases and J by 4 bases, with 21 bases between them. This CDR3 is CSVLGSQAGVYGYTF. The CDR3 DNA reads as TGCAGCGTCCTGGGGTCCCAGGCCGGAGTCTATGGCTACACCTTC.

The chain uses TRBV24-1 and TRBJ2-1; maybe TRBD1 (6 bases). Germline CDR1 reads KGHDR; CDR2 reads SFDVKD. The CDR3 contains 18 residues. V was shortened by 4 bases and J by 7 bases, with 25 bases between the two germline ends. Written as DNA, the CDR3 is TGTGCCACCAGTGACCCTCCTGGGGGCCTAACAGGCCCAAATGAGCAGTTCTTC. This encodes CATSDPPGGLTGPNEQFF.

This clonotype appeared a few times. This chain uses TRBV20-1 with TRBJ1-5; no clear D gene. The CDR3 runs to 16 residues. Germline lookup yields CDR1 DFQATT and CDR2 SNEGSKA (reference sequence). Trimming shortened V by 2 bases and J by 2 bases, and 16 bases separated the two germline ends. Written as DNA, the CDR3 is TGCAGTGCTAGACTCCCCGACCCCGGGGGCAATCAGCCCCAGCATTTT. Translating gives CSARLPDPGGNQPQHF.

This rearrangement joins TRBV3-1 to TRBJ2-3; a possible D gene is TRBD1 (6 bases). There are 17 residues in the CDR3. V lost 4 bases and J lost 2, with 19 bases in between. CDR1 and CDR2 (germline): LGHDT, YNNKEL (reference sequence). CDR3 loop: CASSRTYDRSPTDTQYF. For the CDR3, the DNA is TGTGCCAGCAGCCGAACCTACGACAGGTCCCCCACAGATACGCAGTATTTT.

The table lists this clonotype with many counts. The chain has TRBV5-5 and TRBJ2-1; 9 bases agree with TRBD1. CDR1 is SGHKS, CDR2 YYEKEE, per germline (reference sequence). The junction had 16 bases not matched to a gene; V was cut back by 2 bases and J by 10 bases. The CDR3 runs 17 residues. This CDR3 reads CASSLIFSGQGLWEQFF. The CDR3 nucleotides are TGTGCCAGCAGCTTAATTTTTAGCGGACAGGGGCTCTGGGAGCAGTTCTTC.

Concerning this clonotype itself: This sequence may be a read error, since a much larger clone differs from it by one base. The chain links TRBV9 to TRBJ2-3; 10 bases align to TRBD2. CDR1 and CDR2 (germline): SGDLS, YYNGEE. The CDR3 has 16 residues. The CDR3 spells CASSLGRTSGTDAQYF. In DNA form, the CDR3 reads TGTGCCAGCAGCCTAGGGAGGACTAGCGGCACAGATGCGCAGTATTTT.